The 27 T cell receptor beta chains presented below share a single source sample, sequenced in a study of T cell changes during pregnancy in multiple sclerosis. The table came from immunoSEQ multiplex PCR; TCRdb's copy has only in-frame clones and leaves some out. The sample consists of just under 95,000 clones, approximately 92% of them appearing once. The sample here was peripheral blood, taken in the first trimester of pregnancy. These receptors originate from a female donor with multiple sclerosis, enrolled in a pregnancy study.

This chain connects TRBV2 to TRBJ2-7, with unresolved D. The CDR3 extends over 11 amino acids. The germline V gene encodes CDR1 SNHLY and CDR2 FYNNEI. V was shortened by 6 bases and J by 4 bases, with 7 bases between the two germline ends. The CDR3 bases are TGTGCCAGCAGGAACCTATACGAGCAGTACTTC. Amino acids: CASRNLYEQYF.

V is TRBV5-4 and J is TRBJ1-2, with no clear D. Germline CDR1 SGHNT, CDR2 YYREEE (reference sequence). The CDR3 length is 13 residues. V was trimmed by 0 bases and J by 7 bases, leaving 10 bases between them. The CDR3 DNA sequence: TGTGCCAGCAGCTTGGACTCCCGTTCTGGCTACACCTTC. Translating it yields CASSLDSRSGYTF.

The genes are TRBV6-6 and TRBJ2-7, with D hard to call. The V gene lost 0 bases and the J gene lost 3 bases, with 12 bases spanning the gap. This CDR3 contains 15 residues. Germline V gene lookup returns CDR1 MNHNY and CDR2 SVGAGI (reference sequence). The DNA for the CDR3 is TGTGCCAGCAGTTACTCCAATCTGCCGGTCTACGAGCAGTACTTC. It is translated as CASSYSNLPVYEQYF.

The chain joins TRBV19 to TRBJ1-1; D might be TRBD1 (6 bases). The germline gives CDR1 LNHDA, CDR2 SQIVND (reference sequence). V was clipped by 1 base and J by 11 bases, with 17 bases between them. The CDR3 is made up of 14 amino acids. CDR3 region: CASSIGGDYREAFF. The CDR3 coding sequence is TGTGCCAGTAGTATAGGAGGGGACTACAGGGAGGCTTTCTTT.

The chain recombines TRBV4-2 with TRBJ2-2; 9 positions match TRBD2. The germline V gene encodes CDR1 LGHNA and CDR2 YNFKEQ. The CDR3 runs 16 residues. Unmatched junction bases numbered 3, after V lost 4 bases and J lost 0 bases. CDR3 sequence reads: CASSRGLATNTGELFF. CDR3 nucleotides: TGTGCCAGCAGCCGAGGACTAGCGACGAACACCGGGGAGCTGTTTTTT.

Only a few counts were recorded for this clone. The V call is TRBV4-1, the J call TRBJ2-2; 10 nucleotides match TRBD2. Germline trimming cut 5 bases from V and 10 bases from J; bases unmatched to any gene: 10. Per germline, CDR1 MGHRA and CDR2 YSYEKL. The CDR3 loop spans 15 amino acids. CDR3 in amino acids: CASSSGTSESLELFF. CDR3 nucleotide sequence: TGCGCCAGCAGCTCCGGGACTAGCGAGAGTCTGGAGCTGTTTTTT.

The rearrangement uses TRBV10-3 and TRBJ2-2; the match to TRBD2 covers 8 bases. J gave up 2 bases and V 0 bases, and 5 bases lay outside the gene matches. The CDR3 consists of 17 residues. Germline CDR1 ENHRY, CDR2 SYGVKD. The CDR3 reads CAISESTREVNTGELFF. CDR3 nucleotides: TGTGCCATCAGTGAGTCGACGCGGGAGGTCAACACCGGGGAGCTGTTTTTT.

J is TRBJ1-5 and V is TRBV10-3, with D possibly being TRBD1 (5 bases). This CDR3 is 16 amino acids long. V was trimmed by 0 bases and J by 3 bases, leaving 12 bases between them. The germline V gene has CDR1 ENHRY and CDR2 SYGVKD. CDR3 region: CAISESKGHPNQPQHF. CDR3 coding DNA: TGTGCCATCAGTGAGTCAAAAGGACACCCCAATCAGCCCCAGCATTTT.

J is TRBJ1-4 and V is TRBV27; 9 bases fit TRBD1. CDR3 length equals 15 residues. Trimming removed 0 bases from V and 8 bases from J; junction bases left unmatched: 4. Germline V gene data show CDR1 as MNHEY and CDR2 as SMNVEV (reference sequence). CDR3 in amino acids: CASSLSTGGWEKLFF. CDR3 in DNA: TGTGCCAGCAGTTTATCAACAGGGGGCTGGGAAAAACTGTTTTTT.

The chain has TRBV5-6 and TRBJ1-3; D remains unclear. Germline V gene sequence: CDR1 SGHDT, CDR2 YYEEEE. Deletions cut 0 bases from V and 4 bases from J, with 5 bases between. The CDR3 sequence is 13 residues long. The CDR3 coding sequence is TGTGCCAGCAGCTTGGGTTCAGGAAACACCATATATTTT. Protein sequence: CASSLGSGNTIYF.

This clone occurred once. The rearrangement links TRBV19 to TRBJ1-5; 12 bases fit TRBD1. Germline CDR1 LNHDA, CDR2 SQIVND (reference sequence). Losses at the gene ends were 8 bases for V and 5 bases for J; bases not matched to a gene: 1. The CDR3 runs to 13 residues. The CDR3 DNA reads TGTGCCAGTGGGACAGGGGGCGATCAGCCCCAGCATTTT. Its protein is CASGTGGDQPQHF.

The CDR3: CASSEQANTEAFF. CDR3 in DNA: TGTGCCAGCAGCGAACAGGCGAACACTGAAGCTTTCTTT. The chain links TRBV4-2 to TRBJ1-1; D may be TRBD1 (5 bases). Deletions cut 5 bases from V and 1 base from J, with 8 bases between. The CDR3 extends over 13 amino acids. Looked up from germline, CDR1 is LGHNA and CDR2 is YNFKEQ.

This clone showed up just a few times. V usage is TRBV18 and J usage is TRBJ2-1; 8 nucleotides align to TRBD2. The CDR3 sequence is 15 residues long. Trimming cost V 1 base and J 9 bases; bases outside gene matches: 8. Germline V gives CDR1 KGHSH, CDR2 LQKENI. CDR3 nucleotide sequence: TGTGCCAGCTCACCACGAAGCGGGAGCAAAAGTGAGCAGTTCTTC. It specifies CASSPRSGSKSEQFF.

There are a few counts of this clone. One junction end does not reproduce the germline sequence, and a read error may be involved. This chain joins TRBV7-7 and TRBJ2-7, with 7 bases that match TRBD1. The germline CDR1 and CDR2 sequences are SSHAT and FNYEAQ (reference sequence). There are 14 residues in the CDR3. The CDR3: CASSLGRGTYEQYF. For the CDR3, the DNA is TGTGCTAGCAGCTTAGGCAGGGGGACGTACGAGCAGTACTTC. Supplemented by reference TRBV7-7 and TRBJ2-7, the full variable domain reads GAGVSQSPRYKVTKRGQDVTLRCDPISSHATLYWYQQALGQGPEFLTYFNYEAQPDKSGLPSDRFSAERPEGSISTLTIQRTEQRDSAMYRCASSLGRGTYEQYFGPGTRLTVT.

CDR3 residues: CSVLAGVGTDTQYF. CDR3 DNA sequence: TGCAGCGTTTTAGCGGGAGTCGGCACAGATACGCAGTATTTT. This chain connects TRBV29-1 to TRBJ2-3, with 9 nucleotides matching TRBD2. Germline V gene sequence: CDR1 SQVTM, CDR2 ANQGSEA. The CDR3 contains 14 residues. Losses at the gene ends were 5 bases for V and 1 base for J; bases not matched to a gene: 4.

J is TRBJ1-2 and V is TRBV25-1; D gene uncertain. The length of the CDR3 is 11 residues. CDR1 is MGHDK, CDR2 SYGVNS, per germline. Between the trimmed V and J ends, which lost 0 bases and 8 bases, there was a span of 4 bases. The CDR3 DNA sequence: TGTGCCAGCAGTGAATACGGGGGCTACACCTTC. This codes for CASSEYGGYTF.

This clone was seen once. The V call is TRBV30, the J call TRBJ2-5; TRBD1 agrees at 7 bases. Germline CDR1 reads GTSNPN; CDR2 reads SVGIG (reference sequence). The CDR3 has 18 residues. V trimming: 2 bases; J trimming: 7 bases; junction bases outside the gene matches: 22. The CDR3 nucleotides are TGTGCCTGGAGTCCCAGGGGGAGACAGCTAGGGGCACGGGGGACCCAGTACTTC. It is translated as CAWSPRGRQLGARGTQYF.

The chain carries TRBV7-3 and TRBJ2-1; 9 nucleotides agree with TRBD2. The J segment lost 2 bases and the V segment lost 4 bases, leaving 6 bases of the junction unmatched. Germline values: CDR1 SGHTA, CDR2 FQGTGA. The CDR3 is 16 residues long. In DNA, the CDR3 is TGTGCCAGCAGCTATACCCGACTAGCGGCCTACAATGAGCAGTTCTTC. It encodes CASSYTRLAAYNEQFF.

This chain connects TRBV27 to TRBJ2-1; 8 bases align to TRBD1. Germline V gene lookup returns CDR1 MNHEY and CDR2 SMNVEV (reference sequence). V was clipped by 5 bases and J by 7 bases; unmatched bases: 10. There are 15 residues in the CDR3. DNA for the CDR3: TGTGCCAGCAGTACCGGACAGGGACAGTGGAATGAGCAGTTCTTC. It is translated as CASSTGQGQWNEQFF.

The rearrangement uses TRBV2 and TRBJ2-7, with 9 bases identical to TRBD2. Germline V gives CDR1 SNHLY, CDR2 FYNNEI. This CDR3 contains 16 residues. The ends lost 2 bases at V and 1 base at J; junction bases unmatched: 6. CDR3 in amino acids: CASSESLAGPSYEQYF. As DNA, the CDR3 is TGTGCCAGCAGTGAAAGTCTAGCGGGACCGTCCTACGAGCAGTACTTC.

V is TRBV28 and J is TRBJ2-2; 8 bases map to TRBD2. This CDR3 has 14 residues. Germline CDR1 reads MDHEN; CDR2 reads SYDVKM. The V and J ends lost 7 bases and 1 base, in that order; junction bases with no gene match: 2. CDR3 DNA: TGTGCCAGCAAAACTAGCGGGAACACCGGGGAGCTGTTTTTT. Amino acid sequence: CASKTSGNTGELFF.

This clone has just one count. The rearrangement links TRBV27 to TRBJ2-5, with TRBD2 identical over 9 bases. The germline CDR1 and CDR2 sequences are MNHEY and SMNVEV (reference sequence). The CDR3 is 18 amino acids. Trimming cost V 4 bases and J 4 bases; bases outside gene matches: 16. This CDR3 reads CASSSLQSSGSSRETQYF. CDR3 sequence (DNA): TGTGCCAGCAGTTCTTTGCAGAGTAGCGGGAGTTCGAGAGAGACCCAGTACTTC.

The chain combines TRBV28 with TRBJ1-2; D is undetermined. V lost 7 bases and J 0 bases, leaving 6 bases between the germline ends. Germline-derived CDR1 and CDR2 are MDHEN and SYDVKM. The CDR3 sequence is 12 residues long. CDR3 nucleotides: TGTGCCAGCAATCTACCTAACTATGGCTACACCTTC. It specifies CASNLPNYGYTF.

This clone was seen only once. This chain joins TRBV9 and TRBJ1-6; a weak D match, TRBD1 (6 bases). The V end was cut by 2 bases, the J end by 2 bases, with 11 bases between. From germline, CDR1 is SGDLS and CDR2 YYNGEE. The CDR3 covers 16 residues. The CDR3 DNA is TGTGCCAGCAGCGTTACAGGGAATCCCTATAATTCACCCCTCCACTTT. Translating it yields CASSVTGNPYNSPLHF.

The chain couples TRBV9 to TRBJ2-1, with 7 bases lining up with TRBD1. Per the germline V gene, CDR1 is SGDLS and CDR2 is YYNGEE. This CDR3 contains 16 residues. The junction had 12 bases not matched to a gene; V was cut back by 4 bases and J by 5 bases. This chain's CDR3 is CASSPRTGVTNNEQFF. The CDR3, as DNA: TGTGCCAGCAGCCCACGAACAGGGGTCACGAACAATGAGCAGTTCTTC.

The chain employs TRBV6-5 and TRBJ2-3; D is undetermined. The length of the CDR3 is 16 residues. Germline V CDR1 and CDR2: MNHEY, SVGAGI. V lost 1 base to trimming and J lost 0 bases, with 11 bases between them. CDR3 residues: CASSYLQRPSTDTQYF. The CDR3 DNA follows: TGTGCCAGCAGTTACTTGCAGCGACCTAGCACAGATACGCAGTATTTT.

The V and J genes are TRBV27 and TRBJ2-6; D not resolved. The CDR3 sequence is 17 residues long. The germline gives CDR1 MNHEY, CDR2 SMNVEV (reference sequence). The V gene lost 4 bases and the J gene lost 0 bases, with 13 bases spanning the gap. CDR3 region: CASSSAIQPSGANVLTF. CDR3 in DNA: TGTGCCAGCAGTTCTGCGATTCAACCCTCTGGGGCCAACGTCCTGACTTTC. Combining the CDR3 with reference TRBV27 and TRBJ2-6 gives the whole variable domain EAQVTQNPRYLITVTGKKLTVTCSQNMNHEYMSWYRQDPGLGLRQIYYSMNVEVTDKGDVPEGYKVSRKEKRNFPLILESPSPNQTSLYFCASSSAIQPSGANVLTFGAGSRLTVL.